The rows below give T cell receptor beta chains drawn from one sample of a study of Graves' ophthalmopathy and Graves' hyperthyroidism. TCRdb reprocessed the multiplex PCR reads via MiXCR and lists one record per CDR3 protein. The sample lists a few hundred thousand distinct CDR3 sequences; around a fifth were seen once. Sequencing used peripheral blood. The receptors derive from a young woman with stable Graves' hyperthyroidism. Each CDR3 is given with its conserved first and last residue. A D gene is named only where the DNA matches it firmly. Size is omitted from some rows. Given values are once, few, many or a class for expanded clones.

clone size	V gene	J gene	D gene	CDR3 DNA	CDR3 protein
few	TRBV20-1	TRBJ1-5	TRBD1	TGCAGTGCTGCGACAGGGGGATATCAGCCCCAGCATTTT	CSAATGGYQPQHF
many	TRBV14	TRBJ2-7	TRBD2	TGTGCCAGCAGCCCCATGAGCGGGGCTCAGTACTTC	CASSPMSGAQYF
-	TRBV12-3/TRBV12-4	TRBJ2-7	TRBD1	TGTGCCAGCAGTAACGGGGGCGGGACAGGGAAGTATTACTTC	CASSNGGGTGKYYF
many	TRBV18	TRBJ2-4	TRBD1	TGTGCCAGCTCACCCCTAGGACAGGGGACTGCCAAAAACATTCAGTACTTC	CASSPLGQGTAKNIQYF
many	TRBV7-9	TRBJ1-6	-	TGTGCCAGCAGCTCGGGAGTGTCTTACGGGGGGCCAGGTTCACCCCTCCACTTT	CASSSGVSYGGPGSPLHF
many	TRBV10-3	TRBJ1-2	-	TGTGCCATCAGTGGTCCAGGGAGGGGGAACTATGGCTACACCTTC	CAISGPGRGNYGYTF
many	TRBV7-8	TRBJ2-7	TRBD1	TGTGCCAGCAGCCGGGACAGGTCATCCTACGAGCAGTACTTC	CASSRDRSSYEQYF
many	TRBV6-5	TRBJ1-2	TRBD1	TGTGCCAGCAGTTATACAGGGGGAAACTATGGCTACACCTTC	CASSYTGGNYGYTF
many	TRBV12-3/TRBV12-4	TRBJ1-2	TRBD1	TGTGCCAGCAGTCCCGGGACAGATACCTATAACTATGGCTACACCTTC	CASSPGTDTYNYGYTF
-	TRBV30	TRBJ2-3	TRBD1	TGTGCCTGTCTCGGGACAGGGGGGAACACAGATACGCAGTATTTT	CACLGTGGNTDTQYF
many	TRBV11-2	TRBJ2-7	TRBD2	TGTGCCAGCAGCTTAGGTTCCTCCCGGGAGGGGGTGTCCTACGAGCAGTACTTC	CASSLGSSREGVSYEQYF
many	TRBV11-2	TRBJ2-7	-	TGTGCCAGCAATTTTTCCCCCGACTCGTACGAGCAGTACTTC	CASNFSPDSYEQYF
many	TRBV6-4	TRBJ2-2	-	TGTGCCAGCAGTGAGGAGGCCCCCCCCGGGGAGCTGTTTTTT	CASSEEAPPGELFF
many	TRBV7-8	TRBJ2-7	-	TGTGCCAGCAGTTCTGGGGGCAGGGCGAGATACGAGCAGTACTTC	CASSSGGRARYEQYF
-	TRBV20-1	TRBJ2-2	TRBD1	TGCAGTGCCAGGACAGGTCTGAGAAGTACCGGGGAGCTGTTTTTT	CSARTGLRSTGELFF
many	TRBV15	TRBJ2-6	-	TGTGCCACCAGCGTAGGGGGTACTGGGGCCAACGTCCTGACTTTC	CATSVGGTGANVLTF
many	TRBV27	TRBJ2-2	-	TGTGCCAGCATGAGTGTATCCGGGTACGCCGGGGAGCTGTTTTTT	CASMSVSGYAGELFF
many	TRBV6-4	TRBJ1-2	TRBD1	TGTGCCAGCACCCCGACAGGGGGCCAGAGTTGGGTCTATGGCTACACCTTC	CASTPTGGQSWVYGYTF
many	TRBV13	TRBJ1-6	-	TGTGCCAGCAGCGCGCCAGGGGACGAAGGGGATTCACCCCTCCACTTT	CASSAPGDEGDSPLHF
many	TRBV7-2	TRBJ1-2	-	TGTGCCAGCAGCTTAGCGGGGGGGAGACTCGCCAACACCTTC	CASSLAGGRLANTF
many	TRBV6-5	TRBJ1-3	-	TGTGCCAGCAGTTACCCGCACGGCCGCCTATATTTT	CASSYPHGRLYF
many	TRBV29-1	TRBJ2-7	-	TGCAGCGTTGATAGAATGGGGTTCCGTCTGTTC	CSVDRMGFRLF
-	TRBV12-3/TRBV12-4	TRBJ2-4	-	TGTGCCAGCAGTTTTGGAGGAGTCTTACCCAAAAACATTCAGTACTTC	CASSFGGVLPKNIQYF
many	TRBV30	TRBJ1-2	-	TGTGCCTGGAGTGCCAACTATGGCTACACCTTC	CAWSANYGYTF
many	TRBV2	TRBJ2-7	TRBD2	TGTGCCAGCACAAGGGAGCGGGAGGACGAGCAGTACTTC	CASTREREDEQYF
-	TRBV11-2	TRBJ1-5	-	TGTGCCAGCAGCTTAGGTATCCGGGGGGTTGATCAGCCCCAGCATTTT	CASSLGIRGVDQPQHF
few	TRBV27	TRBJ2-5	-	TGTGCCAGCAGTAAGGGGAGCCTAGAGACCAAGTACTTC	CASSKGSLETKYF
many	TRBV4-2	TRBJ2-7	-	TGTGCCAGCGACGACAGTAAGACCTCCTACGAGCAGTACTTC	CASDDSKTSYEQYF
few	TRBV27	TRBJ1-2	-	TGTGCCAGCAGTTTCGGGGGCCGTCGGGGCTATGGCTACACCTTC	CASSFGGRRGYGYTF
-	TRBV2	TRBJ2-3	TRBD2	TGTACCAGCGGGGTACTAGGAATAGATACGCAGTATTTT	CTSGVLGIDTQYF
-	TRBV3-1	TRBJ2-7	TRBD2	TGTGCCAGCAGCCCCCTAGCGGGGAACCGCTACGAGCAGTACTTC	CASSPLAGNRYEQYF
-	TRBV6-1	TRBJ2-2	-	TGTGCCGCCGGAAGGGAAGTCACCGGGGAGCTGTTTTTT	CAAGREVTGELFF
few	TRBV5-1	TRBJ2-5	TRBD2	TGCGCCAGCAGCTTGCTCCCAGCGGGAGGTGGTGTTGAGACCCAGTACTTC	CASSLLPAGGGVETQYF
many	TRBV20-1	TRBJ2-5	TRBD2	TGCAGTGCTAGAGATCAAAGGGGAGGGGAGACCCAGTACTTC	CSARDQRGGETQYF
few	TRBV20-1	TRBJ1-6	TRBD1	TGCAGTGCTAGAGGTTGGGACAGGGGGGGAAATTCACCCCTCCACTTT	CSARGWDRGGNSPLHF
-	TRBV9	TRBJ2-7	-	TGTGCCAGCAGCGATTCGCGGGGCTCCTACGAGCAGTACTTC	CASSDSRGSYEQYF
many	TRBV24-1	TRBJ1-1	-	TGTGCCACCAGGGCAGGGCTCGGGGAAGCTTTCTTT	CATRAGLGEAFF
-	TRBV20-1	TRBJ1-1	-	TGCAGTGCTAAGCAGGGGAGGCACACTGAAGCTTTCTTT	CSAKQGRHTEAFF
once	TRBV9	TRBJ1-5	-	TGTGCCAGCAGCCCACGGGGTCTAAGCAATCAGCCCCAGCATTTT	CASSPRGLSNQPQHF
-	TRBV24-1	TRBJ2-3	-	TGTGCCACCAGTGACGCCCAGAAAGGTCTCACAGATACGCAGTATTTT	CATSDAQKGLTDTQYF
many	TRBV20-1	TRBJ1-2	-	TGCAGTGCTAGAGAAGGAGGTACCTATGGCTACACCTTC	CSAREGGTYGYTF
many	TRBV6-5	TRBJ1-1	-	TGTGCCAGCAGTTACTTCGGGGCTCCCACTGAAGCTTTCTTT	CASSYFGAPTEAFF
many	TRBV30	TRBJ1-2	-	TGTGCCTGGAGGATACCTGACAGGCCCGTCTATGGCTACACCTTC	CAWRIPDRPVYGYTF
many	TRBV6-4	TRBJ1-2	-	TGTGCCAGCAGTCCTACAGGGACGGGATATGGCTACACCTTC	CASSPTGTGYGYTF
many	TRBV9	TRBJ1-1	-	TGTGCCAGCAGCGTAGAGTTGAGCACTGAAGCTTTCTTT	CASSVELSTEAFF
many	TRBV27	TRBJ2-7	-	TGTGCCAGCAGTTTAAGGGGGGCGAGGGAGCAGTACTTC	CASSLRGAREQYF
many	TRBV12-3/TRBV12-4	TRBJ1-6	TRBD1	TGTGCCAGCAGTTTCGGGGCGGGGACAGGCGAGGTCTCCCTCCACTTT	CASSFGAGTGEVSLHF
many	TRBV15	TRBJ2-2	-	TGTGCCACCAGCAGAGAGAATTCGGGGGAGCTGTTTTTT	CATSRENSGELFF
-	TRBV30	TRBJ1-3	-	TGTGCCTGGAGTGGATTCACACAGGGAAACACCATATATTTT	CAWSGFTQGNTIYF
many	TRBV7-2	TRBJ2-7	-	TGTGCCAGCAGGCTAAACCCGGGGAGCTCCTACGAGCAGTACTTC	CASRLNPGSSYEQYF
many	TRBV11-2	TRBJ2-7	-	TGTGCCAGCAGCTTAGTTTCAGGGAACACCTACGAGCAGTACTTC	CASSLVSGNTYEQYF
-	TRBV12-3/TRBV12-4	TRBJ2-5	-	TGTGCCAGCAGGGGGCCGGGAGAGACCCAGTACTTC	CASRGPGETQYF
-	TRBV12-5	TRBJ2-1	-	TGTGCTAGCGGGAGTTCCTACAATGAGCAGTTCTTC	CASGSSYNEQFF
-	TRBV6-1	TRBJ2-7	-	TGTGCCAGCAGTAGAGGGGTCGGTGGCTACGAGCAGTACTTC	CASSRGVGGYEQYF
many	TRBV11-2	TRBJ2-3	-	TGTGCCAGCAGCTTAGTCACCGTCAGCACAGATACGCAGTATTTT	CASSLVTVSTDTQYF
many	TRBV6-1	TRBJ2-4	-	TGTGCCAGCAGGCGATCATCACAGGGTTTAGGCAAAAACATTCAGTACTTC	CASRRSSQGLGKNIQYF
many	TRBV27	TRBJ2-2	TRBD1	TGTGCCAGCAGTCTTAAGGGGGCGCACGGCACCGGGGAGCTGTTTTTT	CASSLKGAHGTGELFF
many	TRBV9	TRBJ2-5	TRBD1	TGTGCCAGCAGCGGGACAGGGAGTTTCGGGACCCAGTACTTC	CASSGTGSFGTQYF
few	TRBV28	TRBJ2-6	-	TGTGCCAGCAGTTTGGGAGAAACTACTGGGGCCAACGTCCTGACTTTC	CASSLGETTGANVLTF